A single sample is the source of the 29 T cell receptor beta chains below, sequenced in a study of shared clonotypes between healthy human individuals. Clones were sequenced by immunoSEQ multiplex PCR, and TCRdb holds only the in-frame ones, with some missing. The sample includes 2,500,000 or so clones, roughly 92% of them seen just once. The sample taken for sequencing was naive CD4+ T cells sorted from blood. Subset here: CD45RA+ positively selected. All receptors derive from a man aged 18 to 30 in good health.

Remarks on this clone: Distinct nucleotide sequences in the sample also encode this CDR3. CDR3 region: CASSPSTGTGNTIYF. CDR3 DNA: TGTGCCAGTAGTCCGTCTACAGGGACTGGAAACACCATATATTTT. The gene calls are TRBV19 and TRBJ1-3, with D tentatively TRBD1 (6 bases). The CDR3 has 15 amino acids. Trimming cost V 5 bases and J 2 bases, with 13 bases left between them. Looked up from germline, CDR1 is LNHDA and CDR2 is SQIVND (reference sequence).

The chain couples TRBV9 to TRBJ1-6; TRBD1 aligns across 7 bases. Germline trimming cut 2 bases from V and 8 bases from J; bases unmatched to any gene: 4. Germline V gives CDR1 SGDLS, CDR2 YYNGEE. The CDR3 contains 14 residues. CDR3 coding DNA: TGTGCCAGCAGCGTGACAGGGTACGATTCACCCCTCCACTTT. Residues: CASSVTGYDSPLHF.

In DNA form, the CDR3 reads TGTGCCAGCACTGCGGGCGGCACTGAAGCTTTCTTT. Translating it yields CASTAGGTEAFF. V gene TRBV5-6 combines with J gene TRBJ1-1; D not certain. Germline CDR1 reads SGHDT; CDR2 reads YYEEEE. This CDR3 spans 12 amino acids. Trimming cost V 6 bases and J 4 bases, with 10 bases left between them. Using reference TRBV5-6 and TRBJ1-1 for the parts outside the CDR3, the full variable domain is DAGVTQSPTHLIKTRGQQVTLRCSPKSGHDTVSWYQQALGQGPQFIFQYYEEEERQRGNFPDRFSGHQFPNYSSELNVNALLLGDSALYLCASTAGGTEAFFGQGTRLTVV.

The CDR3 sequence is CASSYRPSGNGYTF. DNA for the CDR3: TGTGCCAGCAGTTACCGTCCGTCAGGGAATGGCTACACCTTC. The V call is TRBV6-5, the J call TRBJ1-2; maybe TRBD1 (5 bases). Germline V gene data show CDR1 as MNHEY and CDR2 as SVGAGI. Trimming stripped 2 bases from V and 6 bases from J, with 13 bases between. This CDR3 is 14 amino acids long.

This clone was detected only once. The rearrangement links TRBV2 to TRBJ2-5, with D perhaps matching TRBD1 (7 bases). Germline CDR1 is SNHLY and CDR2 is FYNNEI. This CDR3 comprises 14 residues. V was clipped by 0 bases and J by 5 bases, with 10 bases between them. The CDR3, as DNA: TGTGCCAGCAGTGAAGCCAGGGGGAGGGAGACCCAGTACTTC. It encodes CASSEARGRETQYF. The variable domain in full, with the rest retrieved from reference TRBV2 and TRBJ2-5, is EPEVTQTPSHQVTQMGQEVILRCVPISNHLYFYWYRQILGQKVEFLVSFYNNEISEKSEIFDDQFSVERPDGSNFTLKIRSTKLEDSAMYFCASSEARGRETQYFGPGTRLLVL.

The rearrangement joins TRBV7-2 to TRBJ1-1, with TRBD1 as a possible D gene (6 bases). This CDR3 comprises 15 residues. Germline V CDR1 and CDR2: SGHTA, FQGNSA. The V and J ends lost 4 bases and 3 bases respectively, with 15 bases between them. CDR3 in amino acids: CASSSLRGIDTEAFF. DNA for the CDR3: TGTGCCAGCAGCTCCCTCAGGGGAATTGACACTGAAGCTTTCTTT.

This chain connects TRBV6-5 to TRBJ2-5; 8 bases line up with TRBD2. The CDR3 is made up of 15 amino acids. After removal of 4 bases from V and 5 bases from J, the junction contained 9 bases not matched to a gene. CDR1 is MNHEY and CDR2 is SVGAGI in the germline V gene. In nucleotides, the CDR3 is TGTGCCAGCAGTTCCTTTAGCGGGGAGGGGGAGACCCAGTACTTC. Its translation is CASSSFSGEGETQYF.

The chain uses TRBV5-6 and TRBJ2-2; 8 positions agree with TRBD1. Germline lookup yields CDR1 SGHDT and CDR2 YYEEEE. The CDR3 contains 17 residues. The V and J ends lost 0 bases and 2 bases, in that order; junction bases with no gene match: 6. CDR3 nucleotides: TGTGCCAGCAGCTTGGGTGGGGCAGGGGGCAACACCGGGGAGCTGTTTTTT. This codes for CASSLGGAGGNTGELFF.

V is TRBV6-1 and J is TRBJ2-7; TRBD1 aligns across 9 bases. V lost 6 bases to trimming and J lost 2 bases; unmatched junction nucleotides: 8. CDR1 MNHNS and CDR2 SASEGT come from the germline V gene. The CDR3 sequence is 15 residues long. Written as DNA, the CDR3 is TGTGCCAGCAGCGCTCCCGGGACAGGGCCCTACGAGCAGTACTTC. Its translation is CASSAPGTGPYEQYF.

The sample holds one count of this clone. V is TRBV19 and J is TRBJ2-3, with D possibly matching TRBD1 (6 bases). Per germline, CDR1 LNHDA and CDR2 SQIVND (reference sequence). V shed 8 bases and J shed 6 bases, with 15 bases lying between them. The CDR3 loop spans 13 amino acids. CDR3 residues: CASDGQTGDTQYF. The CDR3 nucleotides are TGTGCCAGTGATGGACAGACCGGGGATACGCAGTATTTT.

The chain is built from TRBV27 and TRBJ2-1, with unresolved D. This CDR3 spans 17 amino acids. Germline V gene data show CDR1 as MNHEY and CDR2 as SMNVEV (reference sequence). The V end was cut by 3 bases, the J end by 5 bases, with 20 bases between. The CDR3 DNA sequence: TGTGCCAGCAGTTTCGTCCGGCCTCGGTGGGCTAACAATGAGCAGTTCTTC. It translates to CASSFVRPRWANNEQFF.

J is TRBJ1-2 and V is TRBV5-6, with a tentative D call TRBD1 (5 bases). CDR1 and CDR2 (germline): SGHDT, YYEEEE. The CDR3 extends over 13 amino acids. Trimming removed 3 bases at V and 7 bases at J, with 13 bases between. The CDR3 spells CASSSGLRAGYTF. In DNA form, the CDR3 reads TGTGCCAGCAGCTCGGGACTCAGGGCTGGCTACACCTTC. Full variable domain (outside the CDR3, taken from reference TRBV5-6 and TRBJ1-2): DAGVTQSPTHLIKTRGQQVTLRCSPKSGHDTVSWYQQALGQGPQFIFQYYEEEERQRGNFPDRFSGHQFPNYSSELNVNALLLGDSALYLCASSSGLRAGYTFGSGTRLTVV.

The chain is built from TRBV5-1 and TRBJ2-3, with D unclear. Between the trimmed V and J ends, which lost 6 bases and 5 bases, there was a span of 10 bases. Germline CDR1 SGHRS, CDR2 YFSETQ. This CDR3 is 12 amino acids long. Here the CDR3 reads CASMGSGDTQYF. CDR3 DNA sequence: TGCGCCAGCATGGGCAGTGGAGATACGCAGTATTTT.

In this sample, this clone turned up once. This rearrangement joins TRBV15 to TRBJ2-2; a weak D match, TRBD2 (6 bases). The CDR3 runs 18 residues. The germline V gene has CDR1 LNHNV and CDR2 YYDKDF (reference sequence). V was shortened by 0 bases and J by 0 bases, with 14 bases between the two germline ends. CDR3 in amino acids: CATSRERAGTPNTGELFF. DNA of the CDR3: TGTGCCACCAGCAGAGAAAGAGCCGGGACTCCGAACACCGGGGAGCTGTTTTTT.

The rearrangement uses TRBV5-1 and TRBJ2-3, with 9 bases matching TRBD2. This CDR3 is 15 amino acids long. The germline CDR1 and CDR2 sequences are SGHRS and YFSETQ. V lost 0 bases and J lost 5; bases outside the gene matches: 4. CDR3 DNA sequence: TGCGCCAGCAGCTTGGACGCGGGAGGGCAAGATACGCAGTATTTT. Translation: CASSLDAGGQDTQYF.

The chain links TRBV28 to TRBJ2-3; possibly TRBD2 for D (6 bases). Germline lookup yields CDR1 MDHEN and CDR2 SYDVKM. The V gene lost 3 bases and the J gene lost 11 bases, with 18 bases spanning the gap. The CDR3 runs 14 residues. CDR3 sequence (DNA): TGTGCCAGCAGTTTTAGGGACTTGTCAGTAAGGCAGTATTTT. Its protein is CASSFRDLSVRQYF.

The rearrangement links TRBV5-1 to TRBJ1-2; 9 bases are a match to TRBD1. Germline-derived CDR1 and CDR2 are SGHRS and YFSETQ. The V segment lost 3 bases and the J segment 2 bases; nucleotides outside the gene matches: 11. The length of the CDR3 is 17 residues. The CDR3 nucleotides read TGCGCCAGCAGCTCCCAAGGGACAGGGCCCTCCAACTATGGCTACACCTTC. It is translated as CASSSQGTGPSNYGYTF.

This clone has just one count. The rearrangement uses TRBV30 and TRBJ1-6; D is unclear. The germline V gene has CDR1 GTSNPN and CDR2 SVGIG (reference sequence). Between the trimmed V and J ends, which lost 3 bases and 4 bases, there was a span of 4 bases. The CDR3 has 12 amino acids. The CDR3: CAWSAYNSPLHF. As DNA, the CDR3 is TGTGCCTGGAGCGCTTATAATTCACCCCTCCACTTT.

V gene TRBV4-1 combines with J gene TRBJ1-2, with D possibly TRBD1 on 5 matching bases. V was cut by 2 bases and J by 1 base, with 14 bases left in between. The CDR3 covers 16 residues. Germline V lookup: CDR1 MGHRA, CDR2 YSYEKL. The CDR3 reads CASSQPQALLNYGYTF. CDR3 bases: TGCGCCAGCAGCCAACCACAGGCCCTCCTTAACTATGGCTACACCTTC.

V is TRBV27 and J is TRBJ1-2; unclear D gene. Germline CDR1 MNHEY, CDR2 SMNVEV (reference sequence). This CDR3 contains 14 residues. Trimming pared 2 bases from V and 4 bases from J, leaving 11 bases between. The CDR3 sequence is CASSLRQNSYGYTF. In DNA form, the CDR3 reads TGTGCCAGCAGTTTACGGCAGAACTCCTATGGCTACACCTTC.

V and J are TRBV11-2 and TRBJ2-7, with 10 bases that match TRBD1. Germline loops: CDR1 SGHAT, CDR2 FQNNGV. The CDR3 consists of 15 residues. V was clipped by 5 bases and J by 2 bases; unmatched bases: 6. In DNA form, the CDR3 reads TGTGCCAGCAGCAACCGGGACAGGGGCCCCTACGAGCAGTACTTC. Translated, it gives CASSNRDRGPYEQYF.

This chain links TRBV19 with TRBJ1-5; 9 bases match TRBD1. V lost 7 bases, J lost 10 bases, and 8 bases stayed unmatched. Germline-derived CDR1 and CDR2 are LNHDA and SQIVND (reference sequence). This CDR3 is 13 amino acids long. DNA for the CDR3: TGTGCCAGTACCACAGGGGGCCCGATCCCCCAGCATTTT. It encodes CASTTGGPIPQHF.

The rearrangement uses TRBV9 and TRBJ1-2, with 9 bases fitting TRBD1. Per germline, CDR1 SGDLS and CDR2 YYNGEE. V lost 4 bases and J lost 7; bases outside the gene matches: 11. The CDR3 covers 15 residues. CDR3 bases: TGTGCCAGCAGCCTCCTAGGACAGGGGTTGAGTGGCTACACCTTC. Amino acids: CASSLLGQGLSGYTF.

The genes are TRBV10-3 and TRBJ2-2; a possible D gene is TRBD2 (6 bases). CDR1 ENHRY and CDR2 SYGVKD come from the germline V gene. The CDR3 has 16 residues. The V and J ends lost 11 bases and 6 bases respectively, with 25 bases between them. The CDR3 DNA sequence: TGTGCCTCCAGGGTGGCTCGCGGGACTGCACCCGGGGAGCTGTTTTTT. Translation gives CASRVARGTAPGELFF.

The CDR3 sequence: CASSYIRLYEQYF. CDR3 nucleotide sequence: TGTGCCAGCAGTTATATCAGACTCTACGAGCAGTACTTC. J is TRBJ2-7 and V is TRBV6-6, with D hard to call. This CDR3 is 13 amino acids long. Germline V lookup: CDR1 MNHNY, CDR2 SVGAGI (reference sequence). The V end was cut by 3 bases, the J end by 3 bases, with 9 bases between.

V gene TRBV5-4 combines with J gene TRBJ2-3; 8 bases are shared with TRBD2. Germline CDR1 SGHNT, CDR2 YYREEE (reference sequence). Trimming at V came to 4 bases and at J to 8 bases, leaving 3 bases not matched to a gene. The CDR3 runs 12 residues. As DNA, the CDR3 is TGTGCCAGCAGCGTCGGGGGGGCTACGCAGTATTTT. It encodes CASSVGGATQYF.

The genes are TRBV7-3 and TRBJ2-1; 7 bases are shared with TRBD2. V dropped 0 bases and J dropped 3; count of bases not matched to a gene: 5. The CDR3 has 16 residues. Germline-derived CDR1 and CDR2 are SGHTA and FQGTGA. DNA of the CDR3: TGTGCCAGCAGCTTAACTCTGAGCGGGGACTACAATGAGCAGTTCTTC. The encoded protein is CASSLTLSGDYNEQFF.

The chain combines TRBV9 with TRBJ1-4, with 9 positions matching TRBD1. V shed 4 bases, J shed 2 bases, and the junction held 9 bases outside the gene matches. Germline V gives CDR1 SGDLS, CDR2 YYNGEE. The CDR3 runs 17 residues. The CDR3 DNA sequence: TGTGCCAGCAGCCCGAGGACAGGGGCCCTCACTAATGAAAAACTGTTTTTT. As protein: CASSPRTGALTNEKLFF.

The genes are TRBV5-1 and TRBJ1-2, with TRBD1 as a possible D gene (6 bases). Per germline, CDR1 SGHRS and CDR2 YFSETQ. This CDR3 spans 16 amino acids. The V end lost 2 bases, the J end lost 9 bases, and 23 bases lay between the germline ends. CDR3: CASSLQPSIGQTRYTF. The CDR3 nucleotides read TGCGCCAGCAGCTTACAACCCTCGATCGGACAGACTCGCTACACCTTC.